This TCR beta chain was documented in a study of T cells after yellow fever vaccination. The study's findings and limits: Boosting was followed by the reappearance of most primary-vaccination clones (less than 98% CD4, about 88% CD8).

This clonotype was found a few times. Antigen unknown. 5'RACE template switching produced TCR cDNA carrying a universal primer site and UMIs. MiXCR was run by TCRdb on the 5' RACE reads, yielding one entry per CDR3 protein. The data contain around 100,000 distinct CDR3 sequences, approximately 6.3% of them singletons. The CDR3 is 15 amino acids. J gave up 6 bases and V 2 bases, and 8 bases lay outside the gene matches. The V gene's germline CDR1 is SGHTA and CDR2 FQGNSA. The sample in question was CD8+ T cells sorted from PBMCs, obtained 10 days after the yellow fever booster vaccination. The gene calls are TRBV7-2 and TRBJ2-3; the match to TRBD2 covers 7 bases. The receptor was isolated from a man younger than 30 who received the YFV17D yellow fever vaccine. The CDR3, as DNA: TGTGCCAGCAGCTTATGGGGGGGTGGGGACGATACGCAGTATTTT. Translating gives CASSLWGGGDDTQYF.